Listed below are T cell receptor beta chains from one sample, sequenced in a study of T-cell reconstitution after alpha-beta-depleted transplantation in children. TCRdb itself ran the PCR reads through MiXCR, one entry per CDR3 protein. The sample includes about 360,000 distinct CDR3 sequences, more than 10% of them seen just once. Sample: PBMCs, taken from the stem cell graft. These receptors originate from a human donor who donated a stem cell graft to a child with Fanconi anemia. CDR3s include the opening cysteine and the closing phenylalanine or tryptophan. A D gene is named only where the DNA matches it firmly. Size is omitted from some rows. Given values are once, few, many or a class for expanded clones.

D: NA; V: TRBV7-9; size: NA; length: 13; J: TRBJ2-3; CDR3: CASTDEPTDTQYF; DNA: TGTGCCAGCACCGATGAACCCACAGATACGCAGTATTTT
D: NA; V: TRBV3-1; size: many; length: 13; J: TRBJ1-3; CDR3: CASSTTGGNTIYF; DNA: TGTGCCAGCAGCACGACCGGGGGAAACACCATATATTTT
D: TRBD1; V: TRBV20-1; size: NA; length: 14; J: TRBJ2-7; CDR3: CSARGRTGDHEQYF; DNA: TGCAGTGCTAGAGGTCGGACAGGGGATCACGAGCAGTACTTC
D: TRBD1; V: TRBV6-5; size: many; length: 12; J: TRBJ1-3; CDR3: CASSPGQGRIYF; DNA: TGTGCCAGCAGCCCAGGACAGGGAAGAATATATTTT
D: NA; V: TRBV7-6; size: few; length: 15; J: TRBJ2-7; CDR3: CASSFTTSGVGEQYF; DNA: TGTGCCAGCAGCTTTACGACCTCGGGCGTCGGCGAGCAGTACTTC
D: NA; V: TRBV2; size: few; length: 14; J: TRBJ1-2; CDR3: CASSGRNPYYGYTF; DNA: TGTGCCAGCAGCGGACGTAATCCGTACTATGGCTACACCTTC
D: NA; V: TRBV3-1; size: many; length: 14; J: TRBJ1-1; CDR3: CASSQVGLNTEAFF; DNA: TGTGCCAGCAGCCAAGTAGGTTTGAACACTGAAGCTTTCTTT
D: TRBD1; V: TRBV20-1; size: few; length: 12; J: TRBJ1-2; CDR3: CSAVDRAPPYTF; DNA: TGCAGTGCTGTGGACAGGGCGCCTCCCTACACCTTC
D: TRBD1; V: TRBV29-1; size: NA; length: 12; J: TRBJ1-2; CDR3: CSVKDRNYGYTF; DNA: TGCAGCGTTAAGGACAGGAATTATGGCTACACCTTC
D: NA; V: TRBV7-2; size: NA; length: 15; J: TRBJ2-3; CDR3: CASSPWGGVRDTQYF; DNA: TGTGCCAGCAGCCCTTGGGGCGGGGTAAGAGATACGCAGTATTTT
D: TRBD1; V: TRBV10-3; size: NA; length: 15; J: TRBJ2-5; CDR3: CAIRKQGAPGETQYF; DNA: TGTGCCATCAGAAAACAGGGGGCGCCGGGGGAGACCCAGTACTTC
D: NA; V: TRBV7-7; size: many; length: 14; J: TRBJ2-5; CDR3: CASSSRTGFGAQYF; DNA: TGTGCCAGCAGCTCCCGAACTGGGTTCGGGGCCCAGTACTTC
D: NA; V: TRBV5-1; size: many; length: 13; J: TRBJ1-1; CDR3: CASSSMRGTEAFF; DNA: TGCGCCAGCAGTTCTATGCGGGGCACTGAAGCTTTCTTT
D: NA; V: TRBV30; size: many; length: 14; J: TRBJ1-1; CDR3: CAWSVLGGSTEAFF; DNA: TGTGCCTGGAGTGTACTGGGAGGGAGCACTGAAGCTTTCTTT
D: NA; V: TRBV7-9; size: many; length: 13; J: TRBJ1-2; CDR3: CASSFMDSYGYTF; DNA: TGTGCCAGCAGCTTCATGGACAGCTATGGCTACACCTTC
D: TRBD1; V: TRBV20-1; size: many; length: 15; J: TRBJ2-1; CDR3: CSASGTGGFYNEQFF; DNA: TGCAGTGCTTCCGGGACAGGGGGATTCTACAATGAGCAGTTCTTC
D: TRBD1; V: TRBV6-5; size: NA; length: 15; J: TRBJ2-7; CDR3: CASSSQPGTDYEQYF; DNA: TGTGCCAGCAGTTCCCAACCCGGGACAGACTACGAGCAGTACTTC
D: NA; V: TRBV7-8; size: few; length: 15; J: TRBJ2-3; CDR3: CASSLAPALAVTQYF; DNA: TGTGCCAGCAGCTTAGCCCCGGCCCTGGCGGTTACGCAGTATTTT
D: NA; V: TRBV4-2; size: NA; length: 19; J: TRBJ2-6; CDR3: CASSRLQGGPLSGANVLTF; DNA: TGTGCCAGCAGCCGCCTCCAAGGGGGTCCTTTATCTGGGGCCAACGTCCTGACTTTC
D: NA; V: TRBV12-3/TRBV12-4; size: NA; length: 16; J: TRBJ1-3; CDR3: CASTADRSFSGNTIYF; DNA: TGTGCCAGCACCGCCGACAGGTCCTTCTCTGGAAACACCATATATTTT
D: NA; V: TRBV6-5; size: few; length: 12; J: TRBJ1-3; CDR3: CASEGSGNTIYF; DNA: TGTGCCAGCGAGGGATCTGGAAACACCATATATTTT
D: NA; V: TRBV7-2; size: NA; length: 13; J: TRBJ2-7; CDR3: CASSLRGLHEQYF; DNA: TGTGCCAGCAGCCTTAGGGGCTTACACGAGCAGTACTTC
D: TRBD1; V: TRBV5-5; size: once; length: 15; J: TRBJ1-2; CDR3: CASSAAFGQGYGYTF; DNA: TGTGCCAGCAGCGCAGCCTTTGGACAGGGCTATGGCTACACCTTC
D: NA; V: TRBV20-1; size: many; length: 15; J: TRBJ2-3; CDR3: CSARGPGGPADTQYF; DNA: TGCAGTGCTAGGGGACCGGGGGGCCCCGCAGATACGCAGTATTTT
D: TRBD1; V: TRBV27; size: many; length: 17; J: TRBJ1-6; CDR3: CASSLRTGQGYNSPLHF; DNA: TGTGCCAGCAGTTTACGGACAGGTCAGGGGTATAATTCACCCCTCCACTTT
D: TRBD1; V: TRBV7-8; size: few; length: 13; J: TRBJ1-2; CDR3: CASSHDRAYGYTF; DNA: TGTGCCAGCAGCCATGACAGGGCCTATGGCTACACCTTC
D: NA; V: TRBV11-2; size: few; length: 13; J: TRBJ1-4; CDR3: CASSLVERGGLFF; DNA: TGTGCCAGCAGCTTAGTAGAACGGGGCGGACTGTTTTTT
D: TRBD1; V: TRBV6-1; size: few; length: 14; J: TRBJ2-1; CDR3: CASSERVQGSEQFF; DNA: TGTGCCAGCAGTGAACGCGTACAGGGGTCTGAGCAGTTCTTC
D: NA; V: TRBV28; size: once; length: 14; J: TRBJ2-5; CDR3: CASSLSATAGTQYF; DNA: TGTGCCAGCAGTTTATCGGCCACCGCTGGGACCCAGTACTTC
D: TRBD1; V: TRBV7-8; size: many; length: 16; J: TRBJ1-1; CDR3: CASSPARGRLGTEAFF; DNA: TGTGCCAGCAGCCCGGCCAGGGGGCGATTAGGCACTGAAGCTTTCTTT
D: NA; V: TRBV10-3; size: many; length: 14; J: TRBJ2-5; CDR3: CAIRPGTLQETQYF; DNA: TGTGCCATCAGACCCGGGACCCTGCAAGAGACCCAGTACTTC
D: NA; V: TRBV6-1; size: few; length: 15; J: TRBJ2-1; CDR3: CASWSGGGLGDEQFF; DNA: TGTGCCAGCTGGAGTGGGGGGGGCCTCGGGGATGAGCAGTTCTTC
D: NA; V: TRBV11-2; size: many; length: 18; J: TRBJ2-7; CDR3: CASSFDLLQETQVYEQYF; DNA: TGTGCCAGCAGCTTCGATTTATTACAGGAGACCCAAGTCTACGAGCAGTACTTC
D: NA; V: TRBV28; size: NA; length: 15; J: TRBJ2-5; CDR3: CASSLSKAGLLTQYF; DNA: TGTGCCAGCAGTTTGTCCAAGGCAGGACTATTGACCCAGTACTTC
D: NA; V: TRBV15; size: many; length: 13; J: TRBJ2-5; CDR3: CATSRDRQETQYF; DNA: TGTGCCACCAGCAGAGATCGGCAAGAGACCCAGTACTTC
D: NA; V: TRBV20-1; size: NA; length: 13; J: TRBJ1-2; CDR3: CSARDLRNYGYTF; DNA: TGCAGTGCTAGAGATCTCAGGAACTATGGCTACACCTTC
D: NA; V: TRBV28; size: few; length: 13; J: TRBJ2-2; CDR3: CASRQRVTGELFF; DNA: TGTGCCAGCAGGCAGAGGGTGACCGGGGAGCTGTTTTTT
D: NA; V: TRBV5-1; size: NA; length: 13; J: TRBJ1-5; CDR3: CASSLAGGVTQHF; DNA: TGCGCCAGCAGCTTGGCCGGGGGGGTGACCCAGCATTTT
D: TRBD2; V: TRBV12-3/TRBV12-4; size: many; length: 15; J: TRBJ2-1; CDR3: CASSPTSGGAGEQFF; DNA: TGTGCCAGCAGCCCAACTAGCGGGGGGGCCGGTGAGCAGTTCTTC
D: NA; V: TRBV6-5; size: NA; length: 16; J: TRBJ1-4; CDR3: CASSSLSGEYGEKLFF; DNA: TGTGCCAGCAGTTCACTCTCGGGCGAATACGGGGAAAAACTGTTTTTT
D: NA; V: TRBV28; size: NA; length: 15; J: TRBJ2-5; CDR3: CASSPARLGQETQYF; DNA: TGTGCCAGCAGTCCCGCCCGTTTGGGCCAAGAGACCCAGTACTTC
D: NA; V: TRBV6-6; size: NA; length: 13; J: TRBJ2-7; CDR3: CASKDSTSYEQYF; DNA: TGTGCCAGCAAAGACTCAACCTCCTACGAGCAGTACTTC
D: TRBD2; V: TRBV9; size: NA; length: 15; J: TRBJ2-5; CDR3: CASSVAPAGQETQYF; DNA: TGTGCCAGCAGCGTAGCCCCAGCGGGGCAAGAGACCCAGTACTTC
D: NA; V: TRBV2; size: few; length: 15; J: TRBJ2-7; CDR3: CASSEEGVLAYEQYF; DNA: TGTGCCAGCAGTGAAGAGGGGGTTTTGGCCTACGAGCAGTACTTC
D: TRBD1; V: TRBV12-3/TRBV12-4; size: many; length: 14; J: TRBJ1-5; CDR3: CASSGQGARQPQHF; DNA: TGTGCCAGCAGTGGACAGGGGGCGAGGCAGCCCCAGCATTTT
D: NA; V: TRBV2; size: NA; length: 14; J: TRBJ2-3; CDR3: CATRTPSGTDTQYF; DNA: TGTGCCACCCGGACGCCGAGTGGCACAGATACGCAGTATTTT
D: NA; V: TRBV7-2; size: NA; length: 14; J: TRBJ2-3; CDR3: CASTLDRGVNTQYF; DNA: TGTGCCAGCACCTTGGATCGGGGAGTCAACACGCAGTATTTT
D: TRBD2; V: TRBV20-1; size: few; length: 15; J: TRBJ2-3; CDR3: CSATGLAGVTDTQYF; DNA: TGCAGTGCCACGGGACTAGCGGGGGTCACAGATACGCAGTATTTT